This T cell receptor beta chain was found in a study of T cells in localized non-small cell lung cancer. The germline V and J ends were trimmed by 2 bases and 2 bases, with 8 bases remaining between them. The germline gives CDR1 LNHDA, CDR2 SQIVND (reference sequence). This CDR3 is built from 14 residues. Notes on the study in general: The greatest T cell clonality was found in uninvolved adjacent lung (higher than in tumor).

This table comes from immunoSEQ multiplex PCR, and its TCRdb copy is limited to in-frame clones, with some not included. The profile shows tens of thousands of clones, approximately 92% of them singletons. About this clone: Its antigen is as yet unknown. The sample has other DNA sequences that encode this CDR3 too.

This receptor was taken from a female donor of 60 years or more with stage I lung adenocarcinoma. The chain recombines TRBV19 with TRBJ2-3; unclear D gene. Sequenced here: peripheral blood, sampled before any cancer treatment. CDR3 loop: CASSISGYTDTQYF. CDR3 sequence (DNA): TGTGCCAGTAGTATATCAGGTTACACAGATACGCAGTATTTT.